This is a list of T cell receptor beta chains from one sample in a study of beta chain features in type 1 diabetes. Method: immunoSEQ multiplex PCR; TCRdb's copy keeps in-frame clones and lacks some. Found here are 240,000 or so clones, 14% of them singletons; the top ten hold 0.015% to 0.02%. The sequenced sample consisted of naive CD4+ T cells from blood. These TCRs come from a man between 25 and 39 years old with type 1 diabetes. CDR3s include the opening cysteine and the closing phenylalanine or tryptophan. Fields, in order: CDR3 protein, CDR3 DNA, J gene, D gene, clone size, V gene. The D gene is left open where the match is weak. Some rows mark clone size as missing; the rest say once, few, many or name a class of expanded clone.

CDR3aa: CASAGGLTGELFF
CDR3nt: TGTGCCAGCGCGGGAGGTCTCACCGGGGAGCTGTTTTTT
j_gene: TRBJ2-2
d_gene: TRBD2
abundance: -
v_gene: TRBV6-5

CDR3aa: CASSPRRDEQYF
CDR3nt: TGTGCCAGCAGCCCAAGGAGGGACGAGCAGTACTTC
j_gene: TRBJ2-7
d_gene: -
abundance: few
v_gene: TRBV7-2

CDR3aa: CASSDTSGRTYEQYF
CDR3nt: TGTGCCAGCAGCGATACTAGCGGGAGGACGTACGAGCAGTACTTC
j_gene: TRBJ2-7
d_gene: TRBD2
abundance: few
v_gene: TRBV7-9

CDR3aa: CATSRIGQGGSYEQYF
CDR3nt: TGTGCCACCAGCAGAATCGGACAGGGCGGTTCCTACGAGCAGTACTTC
j_gene: TRBJ2-7
d_gene: TRBD1
abundance: -
v_gene: TRBV15

CDR3aa: CASSPAPGQGDVGQYF
CDR3nt: TGTGCCAGCAGCCCAGCCCCGGGACAGGGGGACGTGGGGCAGTACTTC
j_gene: TRBJ2-7
d_gene: TRBD1
abundance: few
v_gene: TRBV5-6

CDR3aa: CASSLGSTQYF
CDR3nt: TGTGCCAGCAGCTTAGGGAGTACGCAGTATTTT
j_gene: TRBJ2-3
d_gene: -
abundance: few
v_gene: TRBV7-9

CDR3aa: CASSLALAESGEQYF
CDR3nt: TGTGCCAGCAGCTTAGCATTAGCGGAGTCGGGCGAGCAGTACTTC
j_gene: TRBJ2-7
d_gene: -
abundance: few
v_gene: TRBV7-6

CDR3aa: CASSPTGVQETQYF
CDR3nt: TGTGCCAGCTCACCTACAGGGGTGCAAGAGACCCAGTACTTC
j_gene: TRBJ2-5
d_gene: TRBD1
abundance: -
v_gene: TRBV18

CDR3aa: CASSLGQGGNSPLHF
CDR3nt: TGCGCCAGCAGCTTGGGGCAGGGAGGGAATTCACCCCTCCACTTT
j_gene: TRBJ1-6
d_gene: -
abundance: -
v_gene: TRBV5-1

CDR3aa: CASSQESLAGPSYEQYF
CDR3nt: TGTGCCAGCAGCCAAGAGTCACTAGCGGGGCCCTCCTACGAGCAGTACTTC
j_gene: TRBJ2-7
d_gene: TRBD2
abundance: few
v_gene: TRBV4-2

CDR3aa: CASSYSGTSSGANVLTF
CDR3nt: TGTGCCAGCAGCTACTCCGGGACAAGCTCTGGGGCCAACGTCCTGACTTTC
j_gene: TRBJ2-6
d_gene: -
abundance: -
v_gene: TRBV5-4

CDR3aa: CASSLAGGEQYF
CDR3nt: TGTGCCAGCAGCTTGGCCGGGGGTGAGCAGTACTTC
j_gene: TRBJ2-7
d_gene: -
abundance: -
v_gene: TRBV5-4

CDR3aa: CASSLSGGGYGYTF
CDR3nt: TGTGCCAGCAGCTTAAGTGGGGGAGGCTATGGCTACACCTTC
j_gene: TRBJ1-2
d_gene: -
abundance: -
v_gene: TRBV11-2

CDR3aa: CASSRIAGMNTGELFF
CDR3nt: TGCGCCAGCAGCCGGATAGCGGGGATGAACACCGGGGAGCTGTTTTTT
j_gene: TRBJ2-2
d_gene: TRBD2
abundance: -
v_gene: TRBV4-1

CDR3aa: CASSIKATSGRERQYF
CDR3nt: TGTGCCAGCAGCATCAAGGCGACTAGCGGGAGGGAAAGGCAGTACTTC
j_gene: TRBJ2-7
d_gene: TRBD2
abundance: few
v_gene: TRBV7-2

CDR3aa: CASSVLRDSQETQYF
CDR3nt: TGTGCCAGTAGTGTACTCAGGGATAGTCAAGAGACCCAGTACTTC
j_gene: TRBJ2-5
d_gene: -
abundance: -
v_gene: TRBV19

CDR3aa: CASSVGDRPNTEAFF
CDR3nt: TGTGCCAGCAGCGTAGGGGACAGGCCGAACACTGAAGCTTTCTTT
j_gene: TRBJ1-1
d_gene: TRBD1
abundance: -
v_gene: TRBV9

CDR3aa: CASSLAGGGQGSPTNYGYTF
CDR3nt: TGTGCCAGCAGCTTAGCGGGAGGTGGGCAGGGAAGCCCCACTAACTATGGCTACACCTTC
j_gene: TRBJ1-2
d_gene: -
abundance: -
v_gene: TRBV7-8

CDR3aa: CASTLGGNNEQFF
CDR3nt: TGTGCCAGTACCCTGGGAGGGAACAATGAGCAGTTCTTC
j_gene: TRBJ2-1
d_gene: TRBD2
abundance: few
v_gene: TRBV19

CDR3aa: CASSLVELAGETQYF
CDR3nt: TGTGCCAGCAGCTTGGTTGAGCTAGCGGGAGAGACCCAGTACTTC
j_gene: TRBJ2-5
d_gene: TRBD2
abundance: -
v_gene: TRBV5-4

CDR3aa: CASSLDGAGGPRNEQFF
CDR3nt: TGCGCCAGCAGCTTGGATGGGGCGGGAGGGCCCCGAAATGAGCAGTTCTTC
j_gene: TRBJ2-1
d_gene: TRBD2
abundance: few
v_gene: TRBV5-1

CDR3aa: CSVGAGATDTQYF
CDR3nt: TGCAGCGTTGGGGCAGGGGCCACAGATACGCAGTATTTT
j_gene: TRBJ2-3
d_gene: -
abundance: -
v_gene: TRBV29-1

CDR3aa: CAISGSSGTYEQYF
CDR3nt: TGTGCCATCAGTGGGAGTAGCGGGACCTACGAGCAGTACTTC
j_gene: TRBJ2-7
d_gene: TRBD2
abundance: few
v_gene: TRBV10-3

CDR3aa: CASSFGTSGRPDTGELFF
CDR3nt: TGCGCCAGCAGCTTTGGGACTAGCGGGAGACCGGACACCGGGGAGCTGTTTTTT
j_gene: TRBJ2-2
d_gene: TRBD2
abundance: few
v_gene: TRBV5-1

CDR3aa: CASSDVGGREYF
CDR3nt: TGTGCCAGCAGCGATGTGGGGGGTAGGGAGTACTTC
j_gene: TRBJ2-5
d_gene: -
abundance: -
v_gene: TRBV5-4

CDR3aa: CASGGNYGYTF
CDR3nt: TGCGCCAGCGGGGGGAACTATGGCTACACCTTC
j_gene: TRBJ1-2
d_gene: -
abundance: -
v_gene: TRBV10-2

CDR3aa: CASKTTPGGGPDTGELFF
CDR3nt: TGTGCCAGCAAAACCACGCCGGGCGGGGGCCCTGACACCGGGGAGCTGTTTTTT
j_gene: TRBJ2-2
d_gene: -
abundance: few
v_gene: TRBV5-6

CDR3aa: CASSRGTGYEQYF
CDR3nt: TGTGCCAGCAGCCGCGGGACAGGTTACGAGCAGTACTTC
j_gene: TRBJ2-7
d_gene: TRBD1
abundance: -
v_gene: TRBV6-5

CDR3aa: CASSARGLAVGATQYF
CDR3nt: TGTGCCAGCAGCGCTAGGGGTCTAGCGGTTGGTGCGACCCAGTACTTC
j_gene: TRBJ2-5
d_gene: TRBD2
abundance: -
v_gene: TRBV7-2

CDR3aa: CASSLTWDYTDTQYF
CDR3nt: TGTGCCAGCAGCCTCACCTGGGACTACACAGATACGCAGTATTTT
j_gene: TRBJ2-3
d_gene: TRBD2
abundance: few
v_gene: TRBV6-4

CDR3aa: CAVGESGANVLTF
CDR3nt: TGTGCCGTAGGAGAGTCTGGGGCCAACGTCCTGACTTTC
j_gene: TRBJ2-6
d_gene: -
abundance: -
v_gene: TRBV2

CDR3aa: CASTPPGGRTGELFF
CDR3nt: TGTGCCAGCACTCCCCCCGGGGGGCGGACCGGGGAGCTGTTTTTT
j_gene: TRBJ2-2
d_gene: -
abundance: -
v_gene: TRBV7-2

CDR3aa: CASSSGQAPSGANVLTF
CDR3nt: TGCGCCAGCAGCTCGGGACAGGCCCCCTCTGGGGCCAACGTCCTGACTTTC
j_gene: TRBJ2-6
d_gene: TRBD1
abundance: few
v_gene: TRBV5-1

CDR3aa: CATSRAREKLFF
CDR3nt: TGTGCCACCAGCAGAGCTCGTGAAAAACTGTTTTTT
j_gene: TRBJ1-4
d_gene: -
abundance: -
v_gene: TRBV15

CDR3aa: CASSRDSASYEQYF
CDR3nt: TGTGCCAGCTCTCGGGATTCAGCTTCCTACGAGCAGTACTTC
j_gene: TRBJ2-7
d_gene: -
abundance: -
v_gene: TRBV6-5

CDR3aa: CASSQDPQQETQYF
CDR3nt: TGCGCCAGCAGCCAAGACCCCCAGCAAGAGACCCAGTACTTC
j_gene: TRBJ2-5
d_gene: -
abundance: few
v_gene: TRBV4-1

CDR3aa: CASSQDWASGGHEQFF
CDR3nt: TGTGCCAGCAGCCAAGATTGGGCTAGCGGGGGCCATGAGCAGTTCTTC
j_gene: TRBJ2-1
d_gene: TRBD2
abundance: few
v_gene: TRBV4-2

CDR3aa: CSVRESGNTIYF
CDR3nt: TGCAGCGTTCGGGAGTCTGGAAACACCATATATTTT
j_gene: TRBJ1-3
d_gene: -
abundance: few
v_gene: TRBV29-1

CDR3aa: CASSGTVFTDTQYF
CDR3nt: TGTGCCAGCAGTGGCACGGTTTTCACAGATACGCAGTATTTT
j_gene: TRBJ2-3
d_gene: -
abundance: -
v_gene: TRBV6-1

CDR3aa: CASSSTTGGYFPYGYTF
CDR3nt: TGTGCCAGCAGCTCAACGACAGGGGGCTATTTTCCCTATGGCTACACCTTC
j_gene: TRBJ1-2
d_gene: TRBD1
abundance: few
v_gene: TRBV5-6

CDR3aa: CSVATVNRGHYEQYF
CDR3nt: TGCAGCGTGGCCACAGTCAACAGGGGCCACTACGAGCAGTACTTC
j_gene: TRBJ2-7
d_gene: TRBD1
abundance: few
v_gene: TRBV29-1

CDR3aa: CASSELSGTSGYF
CDR3nt: TGTGCCAGCAGTGAATTGTCGGGGACTAGCGGGTATTTT
j_gene: TRBJ2-3
d_gene: TRBD2
abundance: few
v_gene: TRBV2

CDR3aa: CSVETGGEQYF
CDR3nt: TGCAGCGTTGAGACAGGAGGCGAGCAGTACTTC
j_gene: TRBJ2-7
d_gene: -
abundance: -
v_gene: TRBV29-1

CDR3aa: CASSVRGGDKAFF
CDR3nt: TGTGCCAGCAGTGTTAGAGGGGGAGATAAAGCTTTCTTT
j_gene: TRBJ1-1
d_gene: -
abundance: few
v_gene: TRBV2

CDR3aa: CASSLGRGLINSPLHF
CDR3nt: TGTGCCAGCAGTTTAGGCAGGGGGCTGATTAATTCACCCCTCCACTTT
j_gene: TRBJ1-6
d_gene: TRBD1
abundance: few
v_gene: TRBV27

CDR3aa: CASSLAGTGFEQYF
CDR3nt: TGTGCCAGCAGCTTAGCCGGGACAGGGTTCGAGCAGTACTTC
j_gene: TRBJ2-7
d_gene: TRBD1
abundance: few
v_gene: TRBV7-9

CDR3aa: CASSLPGQGKGSYGYTF
CDR3nt: TGCGCCAGCAGCTTGCCGGGACAGGGGAAGGGGAGCTATGGCTACACCTTC
j_gene: TRBJ1-2
d_gene: TRBD1
abundance: -
v_gene: TRBV5-1

CDR3aa: CAWSRGGQWNTEAFF
CDR3nt: TGTGCCTGGAGCCGAGGGGGACAGTGGAACACTGAAGCTTTCTTT
j_gene: TRBJ1-1
d_gene: TRBD1
abundance: few
v_gene: TRBV30

CDR3aa: CASSRVGVGNTEAFF
CDR3nt: TGCGCCAGCAGCCGCGTCGGGGTAGGGAACACTGAAGCTTTCTTT
j_gene: TRBJ1-1
d_gene: -
abundance: -
v_gene: TRBV4-1

CDR3aa: CASSPGQGSFIYGYTF
CDR3nt: TGTGCCAGCAGCCCTGGACAGGGTTCGTTTATTTATGGCTACACCTTC
j_gene: TRBJ1-2
d_gene: TRBD1
abundance: few
v_gene: TRBV11-2

CDR3aa: CSAGLAEEQYF
CDR3nt: TGCAGCGCGGGACTAGCGGAGGAGCAGTACTTC
j_gene: TRBJ2-7
d_gene: TRBD2
abundance: -
v_gene: TRBV20-1

CDR3aa: CASSRAVGGYNEQFF
CDR3nt: TGTGCCAGCAGCCGAGCTGTGGGGGGTTACAATGAGCAGTTCTTC
j_gene: TRBJ2-1
d_gene: -
abundance: few
v_gene: TRBV11-3

CDR3aa: CASSKRARARYNEQFF
CDR3nt: TGTGCCAGCAGCAAAAGGGCGCGGGCCCGCTACAATGAGCAGTTCTTC
j_gene: TRBJ2-1
d_gene: -
abundance: -
v_gene: TRBV21-1

CDR3aa: CAWSVGGGAVTQYF
CDR3nt: TGTGCCTGGAGTGTAGGCGGGGGGGCGGTGACCCAGTACTTC
j_gene: TRBJ2-5
d_gene: TRBD2
abundance: -
v_gene: TRBV30

CDR3aa: CASSIPGLAGNTDTQYF
CDR3nt: TGTGCCAGTAGTATCCCCGGACTAGCGGGAAACACAGATACGCAGTATTTT
j_gene: TRBJ2-3
d_gene: TRBD2
abundance: -
v_gene: TRBV19